The source of this T cell receptor beta chain is a study of blood T cell repertoires in COVID-19. Study overall: The samples span acute and convalescent COVID-19 from the United States, Italy and Spain. From T cells, B-cell-depleted T cells, or PBMCs came the material, which was cDNA or gDNA.

The CDR3 runs 14 residues. CDR1 MNHEY and CDR2 SMNVEV come from the germline V gene (reference sequence). V shed 5 bases and J 2 bases; nucleotides not matched to a gene: 5. Measured with immunoSEQ multiplex PCR; TCRdb has only the in-frame clones, and not every one. This table has about 63,000 clones, 88% appearing once. The chain is built from TRBV27 and TRBJ2-7, with 8 bases that match TRBD1. The source is a human donor in a cohort sampled during active COVID-19. The sequenced material came from peripheral blood. The CDR3 is CASSQRQGPYEQYF. Here the CDR3 DNA reads TGTGCCAGCAGTCAGAGACAGGGGCCCTACGAGCAGTACTTC.